This T cell receptor beta chain was found in a study of T cell responses to AZD1222 COVID-19 vaccine. Study observations and caveats: A reported finding is that nearly half of spike-specific TCRs target unmutated variant regions. With two AZD1222 doses given, Spike-specific TCR breadth and depth both rose.

In the case of this clone: The antigen is undetermined.

This CDR3 spans 14 amino acids. Germline V CDR1 and CDR2: MGHRA, YSYEKL. V lost 6 bases and J lost 3; bases outside the gene matches: 4. Using immunoSEQ multiplex PCR, the repertoire was profiled, and TCRdb retains in-frame clones only, with some absent. There are over 150,000 clones in the sample; 80% to 90% occur only once, and approximately 0.49% lies in the top ten. The sample here was peripheral blood, taken on day 0 of AZD1222 vaccination. The sequence derives from an adult in good health. The J gene is TRBJ2-7, the V gene TRBV4-1, with 11 bases matching TRBD2. Here the CDR3 reads CASRRLAGLYEQYF. DNA for the CDR3: TGCGCCAGCAGACGACTAGCGGGACTCTACGAGCAGTACTTC.